These 22 T cell receptor beta chains share one sample of origin, sequenced in a study of blood T cells in healthy people across ages. It was with a sample-barcoded 5' primer and a J-beta primer mix that a second PCR of roughly 7 to 11 cycles was run. Using its own MiXCR run on the 5' RACE reads, TCRdb lists one record per CDR3 protein. Among 790,000 or so distinct CDR3 sequences listed, around half were seen once. Sequencing used blood. Receptor source: an elderly man in good health.

This clonotype occurred a few times. The J gene is TRBJ2-3, the V gene TRBV5-1; the match to TRBD1 covers 10 bases. V dropped 0 bases and J dropped 2; count of bases not matched to a gene: 3. CDR1 and CDR2 (germline): SGHRS, YFSETQ. CDR3 length: 16 amino acids. The CDR3 loop reads CASSLGTGGYTDTQYF. For the CDR3, the DNA is TGCGCCAGCAGCTTGGGGACAGGGGGGTACACAGATACGCAGTATTTT.

To note about this clonotype: One junction end disagrees with the germline gene, perhaps due to a read error. The rearrangement links TRBV27 to TRBJ2-5, with TRBD2 identical over 10 bases. There are 15 residues in the CDR3. CDR1 is MNHEY and CDR2 is SMNVEV in the germline V gene (reference sequence). The CDR3 DNA sequence: TGTGCCGGCAGTTCCTCAGCGGGGGGGCTATGGGAGCAGTACTTC. Translated: CAGSSSAGGLWEQYF.

The rearrangement links TRBV10-3 to TRBJ1-2; unclear D gene. From germline, CDR1 is ENHRY and CDR2 SYGVKD. The V end was cut by 7 bases, the J end by 2 bases, with 11 bases between. This CDR3 has 13 residues. CDR3 amino acids: CAITGEGNYGYTF. DNA of the CDR3: TGTGCCATCACCGGAGAAGGGAACTATGGCTACACCTTC.

The sample holds a few counts of this clonotype. The genes are TRBV5-1 and TRBJ1-2; TRBD1 aligns across 7 bases. Germline CDR1 is SGHRS and CDR2 is YFSETQ. This CDR3 is built from 14 residues. V trimming: 3 bases; J trimming: 7 bases; junction bases outside the gene matches: 9. CDR3: CASSWSTGDSGYTF. As DNA, the CDR3 is TGCGCCAGCAGCTGGTCCACAGGGGATAGTGGCTACACCTTC.

This clonotype was found many times. The genes are TRBV7-2 and TRBJ2-7; possible D gene TRBD1, 6 bases. V lost 3 bases and J lost 2, with 14 bases in between. The CDR3 is made up of 15 amino acids. CDR1 SGHTA and CDR2 FQGNSA come from the germline V gene. The CDR3 DNA is TGTGCCAGCAGCTTGTGGGGACAAATGGCCTACGAGCAGTACTTC. This codes for CASSLWGQMAYEQYF.

A remark on this clonotype: At one end, the junction sequence differs from germline, possibly due to a read error. The rearrangement joins TRBV5-1 to TRBJ2-1, with a weak D call TRBD2 (6 bases). Germline V gives CDR1 SGHRS, CDR2 YFSETQ. CDR3 size: 14 residues. CDR3 region: CTSREAGFVSEQFF. CDR3 DNA sequence: TGCACCAGCAGAGAGGCGGGATTTGTTAGTGAGCAGTTCTTC. Drawing the rest from reference TRBV5-1 and TRBJ2-1, the complete variable domain is KAGVTQTPRYLIKTRGQQVTLSCSPISGHRSVSWYQQTPGQGLQFLFEYFSETQRNKGNFPGRFSGRQFSNSRSEMNVSTLELGDSALYLCTSREAGFVSEQFFGPGTRLTVL.

The rearrangement joins TRBV6-2 or TRBV6-3 to TRBJ1-2; D gene uncertain. Trimming cost V 0 bases and J 8 bases, with 10 bases left between them. In germline, CDR1 is MNHEY, CDR2 SVGEGT. This CDR3 is 13 amino acids long. CDR3 sequence: CASSYSAGSGYTF. As DNA, the CDR3 is TGTGCCAGCAGTTACTCCGCGGGGTCCGGCTACACCTTC.

This clonotype was detected a few times. The rearrangement uses TRBV5-1 and TRBJ2-3; the D gene is possibly TRBD2 (5 bases). The CDR3 length is 14 residues. V was pared by 3 bases and J by 5 bases, with 13 bases between. Germline CDR1 SGHRS, CDR2 YFSETQ. The CDR3 coding sequence is TGCGCCAGCAGCTCGCAGTTCGGAGGAGATACGCAGTATTTT. Translation: CASSSQFGGDTQYF.

This chain links TRBV20-1 with TRBJ2-4; 11 bases align to TRBD2. CDR1 is DFQATT and CDR2 is SNEGSKA in the germline V gene (reference sequence). Trimming removed 1 base from V and 0 bases from J; junction bases left unmatched: 8. This CDR3 is built from 18 residues. CDR3 DNA sequence: TGCAGTGCTAGAGTGGGCTTTACTAGCGGGAGAGCCAAAAACATTCAGTACTTC. Protein: CSARVGFTSGRAKNIQYF.

This clonotype showed up just once. This chain connects TRBV11-2 to TRBJ2-7; TRBD2 aligns across 12 bases. The V gene end was trimmed by 5 bases and the J gene end by 6 bases; junction bases not matched to a gene: 8. CDR1 is SGHAT, CDR2 FQNNGV, per germline. The CDR3 length is 15 residues. The CDR3: CASSRRTSGTPEQYF. The CDR3 region has the DNA TGTGCCAGCAGCAGACGGACTAGCGGGACGCCCGAGCAGTACTTC.

The rearrangement links TRBV7-2 to TRBJ2-7; 10 nucleotides agree with TRBD1. The CDR3 is 16 residues long. V lost 4 bases to trimming and J lost 10 bases; unmatched junction nucleotides: 16. Germline V lookup: CDR1 SGHTA, CDR2 FQGNSA. The CDR3 DNA follows: TGTACCAGCAGCTCGGGCGTGGGACAGGGGCAAGAGGCCCAGTACTTC. This translates into CTSSSGVGQGQEAQYF. Filled out from reference TRBV7-2 and TRBJ2-7, the complete variable domain reads GAGVSQSPSNKVTEKGKDVELRCDPISGHTALYWYRQSLGQGLEFLIYFQGNSAPDKSGLPSDRFSAERTGGSVSTLTIQRTQQEDSAVYLCTSSSGVGQGQEAQYFGPGTRLTVT.

There are many counts of this clonotype. At one end the junction does not follow the germline gene, possibly because of a read error. The genes are TRBV4-2 and TRBJ2-3, with D possibly called TRBD1 or TRBD2 (5 bases each). Germline assignment: CDR1 LGHNA and CDR2 YNFKEQ. This CDR3 spans 14 amino acids. CDR3 loop: CASSQDRGADTQYF. The CDR3 DNA reads TGCGCCAGCAGCCAAGATCGGGGCGCAGATACGCAGTATTTT.

The rearrangement joins TRBV28 to TRBJ1-4; TRBD1 matches at 8 bases. The CDR3 is made up of 16 amino acids. Germline CDR1 reads MDHEN; CDR2 reads SYDVKM. V shed 3 bases and J 7 bases; nucleotides not matched to a gene: 10. CDR3 in amino acids: CASSFYRGKVGEKLFF. The CDR3 nucleotides are TGTGCCAGCAGTTTCTACAGGGGGAAAGTCGGTGAAAAACTGTTTTTT. The complete variable domain, with remaining parts taken from reference TRBV28 and TRBJ1-4, reads DVKVTQSSRYLVKRTGEKVFLECVQDMDHENMFWYRQDPGLGLRLIYFSYDVKMKEKGDIPEGYSVSREKKERFSLILESASTNQTSMYLCASSFYRGKVGEKLFFGSGTQLSVL.

The chain is built from TRBV7-2 and TRBJ2-3; 9 bases match TRBD2. The germline V gene encodes CDR1 SGHTA and CDR2 FQGNSA. V shed 1 base, J shed 4 bases, and the junction held 6 bases outside the gene matches. There are 16 residues in the CDR3. CDR3 protein: CASSLGAGGPADTQYF. CDR3 bases: TGTGCCAGCAGCTTAGGGGCGGGGGGGCCAGCAGATACGCAGTATTTT.

The chain combines TRBV6-6 with TRBJ2-7, with D unresolved. Germline V gene data show CDR1 as MNHNY and CDR2 as SVGAGI (reference sequence). V shed 4 bases and J shed 7 bases, with 17 bases lying between them. The CDR3 consists of 14 residues. As DNA, the CDR3 is TGTGCCAGCAGTTCAAATCCCTTTAGTTTTGAGCAGTACTTC. It yields the protein CASSSNPFSFEQYF.

This clonotype was seen repeatedly, ten times or more. This chain links TRBV28 with TRBJ2-7; tentative D call: TRBD2 (5 bases). Germline-derived CDR1 and CDR2 are MDHEN and SYDVKM. The germline V and J ends were trimmed by 7 bases and 2 bases, with 12 bases remaining between them. CDR3 size: 13 residues. The CDR3 protein is CASISEVTYEQYF. The CDR3 DNA reads as TGTGCCAGCATCTCGGAGGTTACCTACGAGCAGTACTTC.

This clonotype was recorded only once. The chain employs TRBV12-3 or TRBV12-4 and TRBJ2-3; D is ambiguous. The CDR3 totals 14 residues. Deletions cut 3 bases from V and 0 bases from J, with 7 bases between. CDR3 DNA sequence: TGTGCCAGCAGTTTCGCCCGGAGCACAGATACGCAGTATTTT. Encoded protein: CASSFARSTDTQYF.

This clonotype has only a few counts. J is TRBJ2-2 and V is TRBV5-1; D is unclear. The CDR3 runs 15 residues. The germline V gene has CDR1 SGHRS and CDR2 YFSETQ. Between the trimmed V and J ends, which lost 0 bases and 0 bases, there was a span of 6 bases. The CDR3 sequence is CASSLGTTNTGELFF. CDR3 bases: TGCGCCAGCAGCTTGGGGACCACGAACACCGGGGAGCTGTTTTTT.

This chain uses TRBV6-1 with TRBJ2-1, with 8 bases that match TRBD2. Trimming cost V 0 bases and J 10 bases; bases outside gene matches: 11. The CDR3 sequence is 16 residues long. Looked up from germline, CDR1 is MNHNS and CDR2 is SASEGT. The CDR3 coding sequence is TGTGCCAGCAGTGAAGCGGGCACTAGCGGTTCCTACGAGCAGTTCTTC. The encoded protein is CASSEAGTSGSYEQFF.

This clonotype was recorded a few times. The J gene is TRBJ2-3, the V gene TRBV7-3; the match to TRBD1 covers 8 bases. CDR1 and CDR2 from the germline V gene are SGHTA and FQGTGA. Losses at the gene ends were 2 bases for V and 5 bases for J; bases not matched to a gene: 3. The length of the CDR3 is 14 residues. CDR3: CASSLQGAIDTQYF. The CDR3 DNA is TGTGCCAGCAGCTTACAGGGGGCAATAGATACGCAGTATTTT. Looking up the rest from reference TRBV7-3 and TRBJ2-3 gives the full variable domain: GAGVSQTPSNKVTEKGKYVELRCDPISGHTALYWYRQSLGQGPEFLIYFQGTGAADDSGLPNDRFFAVRPEGSVSTLKIQRTERGDSAVYLCASSLQGAIDTQYFGPGTRLTVL.

A few counts support this clonotype. The junction shows a germline mismatch at one end, possibly a read error. This chain uses TRBV28 with TRBJ2-5; D is ambiguous. CDR3 length equals 15 residues. The V gene's germline CDR1 is MDHEN and CDR2 SYDVKM. Here the CDR3 reads CASSLETPGAESQYF. CDR3 DNA: TGTGCCAGCAGTCTTGAAACTCCAGGCGCGGAGAGCCAGTACTTC.

This clonotype was recorded at least ten times. One end of the junction varies from germline; a read error may be responsible. The CDR3 region has the DNA TGTGCCAGCAGCTTGGGGACTAGCGGGCAAGAGACCCAGTACTTC. This codes for CASSLGTSGQETQYF. This chain uses TRBV5-1 with TRBJ2-5, with TRBD2 matching 12 bases. This CDR3 is 15 amino acids long. Germline V gene data show CDR1 as SGHRS and CDR2 as YFSETQ.